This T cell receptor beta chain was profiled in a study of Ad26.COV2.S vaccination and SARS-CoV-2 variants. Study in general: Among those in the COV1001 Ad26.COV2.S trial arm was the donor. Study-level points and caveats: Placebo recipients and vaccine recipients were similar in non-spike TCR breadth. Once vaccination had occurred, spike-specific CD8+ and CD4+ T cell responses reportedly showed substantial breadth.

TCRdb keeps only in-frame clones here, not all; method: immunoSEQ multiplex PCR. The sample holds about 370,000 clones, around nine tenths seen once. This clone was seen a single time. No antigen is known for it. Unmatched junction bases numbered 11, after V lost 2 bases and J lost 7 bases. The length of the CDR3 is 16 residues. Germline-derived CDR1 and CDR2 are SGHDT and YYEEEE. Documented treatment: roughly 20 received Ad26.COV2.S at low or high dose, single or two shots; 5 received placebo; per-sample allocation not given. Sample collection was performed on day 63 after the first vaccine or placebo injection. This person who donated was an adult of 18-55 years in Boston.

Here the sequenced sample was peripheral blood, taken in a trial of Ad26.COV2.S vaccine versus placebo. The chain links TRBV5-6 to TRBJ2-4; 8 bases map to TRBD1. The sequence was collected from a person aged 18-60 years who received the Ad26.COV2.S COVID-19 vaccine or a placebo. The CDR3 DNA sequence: TGTGCCAGCAGCTTTAGGACAGGGACCGTTAGGAACATTCAGTACTTC. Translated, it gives CASSFRTGTVRNIQYF.